This T cell receptor (beta chain) was sequenced for a study of blood T cell repertoires in COVID-19. Only in-frame clones appear in the TCRdb table, and some are missing; sequencing was by immunoSEQ multiplex PCR. In the table there are roughly 120,000 clones, approximately 81% of which are singletons. The CDR3 spans 18 residues. The V gene end was trimmed by 1 base and the J gene end by 0 bases; junction bases not matched to a gene: 9. Germline V gives CDR1 LGHNA, CDR2 YSLEER. The J gene is TRBJ1-3, the V gene TRBV4-3, with 7 positions matching TRBD1. The sample consisted of peripheral blood. The sequence derives from a man aged 35 to 55 with acute or convalescent COVID-19. CDR3 region: CASSQVWDSLGSGNTIYF. The CDR3 DNA follows: TGCGCCAGCAGCCAAGTCTGGGACAGCCTCGGCTCTGGAAACACCATATATTTT.